The T cell receptor (beta chain) described here comes from a study of T cell responses to AZD1222 COVID-19 vaccine. At the level of the study: Pooled together were second doses at about 4 or about 12 weeks. Whole-study results and caveats: All repertoire sampling was performed exclusively after the peak T cell response. Spike-specific TCR repertoires showed rising breadth and depth after two AZD1222 doses.

Worth noting for this clone: Antigen specificity is unknown.

Profiling relied on immunoSEQ multiplex PCR, and the TCRdb table lists in-frame clones only, not all of them. The sample contains some 100,000 clones, 85% to 90% of which appear only once. Germline lookup yields CDR1 SGDLS and CDR2 YYNGEE. V dropped 0 bases and J dropped 0; count of bases not matched to a gene: 6. There are 18 residues in the CDR3. The TCR was taken from an adult in good health. The starting material was peripheral blood, obtained on day 0 of AZD1222 vaccination. The chain combines TRBV9 with TRBJ2-6, with 7 bases lining up with TRBD1. The CDR3 region has the DNA TGTGCCAGCAGCGTAGTCTCAGGGGGTAGCTCTGGGGCCAACGTCCTGACTTTC. Amino acids: CASSVVSGGSSGANVLTF.